Sequencing of this T cell receptor beta chain was carried out in a study of blood T cell repertoires in COVID-19 (dated by TCRdb to the early 2020s). Notes on the research overall: Collaborator samples came from the United States, Italy and Spain and covered acute and convalescent phases of COVID-19. Deeply sampled blood TCRbeta repertoires from subjects exposed to, actively infected with, or recovered from COVID-19 were included in the dataset. Nearly every sample came with metadata listing a de-identified subject ID, COVID-19 status, age in years and sex. The prospective study material was composed of cDNA or gDNA derived from T cells, B-cell-depleted T cells, or PBMCs. Where available, HLA class I and class II types were obtained from metadata supplied by the sample provider rather than from assay-based typing. The repertoires were made available in a free public database intended to serve as a resource for research on the immune response to SARS-CoV-2. Samples came from the ongoing ImmuneRACE study (first 160 participants) plus 1,254 subjects from 6 global collaborators.

In Seattle, one collaborating source enrolled patients while the infection was active and tracked those patients longitudinally over the course of disease. Collaborating institutions collected whole blood in K2EDTA tubes following their own protocols. For TCRbeta analysis, collaborators shipped samples as frozen whole blood, isolated PBMCs, or DNA extracted from either of those sample types. As concerns this clone: Its antigen is unknown. No clone much larger than this one lies a single base away; base qualities are absent.

TCRbeta CDR3 regions were amplified from genomic DNA using the immunoSEQ Assay, a bias-controlled multiplex PCR. Processing in the source paper ran as follows. The number of nucleated cells in each sample was estimated from the amplification of reference gene primers within the assay. To quantify the absolute abundance of each unique TCRbeta CDR3 rearrangement, sequence reads were collapsed and filtered. Productive Simpson clonality was computed per sample as the square root of Simpson's diversity index over productive rearrangements. What TCRdb holds here is the immuneACCESS table cut down to in-frame rearrangements. Part of the clones is not present; checked against another copy, under half of the missing clones reflect an unresolved V gene, and the others are unexplained. For V, J and clone size, that table is used; D and trimming come from the DNA. This sample has about 300,000 clones in its table, and 70% to 85% of those were observed once. Of the sample, about 1.5% falls within the top ten clones.

What the study reported, not specific to this receptor: The quantity of clinical and demographic metadata differed by source and by participant and was supplied without curation.

The specimen was peripheral blood. The receptor comes from a human donor with COVID-19, enrolled during active disease. The donor label of this sample is uncertain.

The sequenced DNA is TGCAGTGCTAGTGTGGGGGGAGGGGGAAAAGAGACCCAGTACTTC. This sequence encodes CSASVGGGGKETQYF. The rearrangement joined TRBV20-1 to TRBJ2-5; TRBD2 is a possible D gene, resting on 7 matching bases. The CDR3, from cysteine to phenylalanine, totals 15 residues. Just CDR3 DNA is preserved here, 45 bases in frame from base 1. The germline V gene encodes CDR1 DFQATT and CDR2 SNEGSKA (reference sequence). V loses 3 bases, J loses 3 bases, and the germline ends lie 17 bases apart.